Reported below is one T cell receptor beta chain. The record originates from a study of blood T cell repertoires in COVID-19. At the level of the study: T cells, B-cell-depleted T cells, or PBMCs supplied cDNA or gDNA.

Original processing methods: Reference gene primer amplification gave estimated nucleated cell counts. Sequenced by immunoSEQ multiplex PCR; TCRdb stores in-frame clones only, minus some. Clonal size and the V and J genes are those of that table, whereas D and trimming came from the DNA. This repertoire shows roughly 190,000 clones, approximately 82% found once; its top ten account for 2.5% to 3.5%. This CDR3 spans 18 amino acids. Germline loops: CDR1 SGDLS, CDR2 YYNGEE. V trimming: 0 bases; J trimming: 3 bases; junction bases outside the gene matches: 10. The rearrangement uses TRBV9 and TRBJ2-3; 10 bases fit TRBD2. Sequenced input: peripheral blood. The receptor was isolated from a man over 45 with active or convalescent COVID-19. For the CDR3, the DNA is TGTGCCAGCAGCGTAGGTAGAGCGGGAGGGCCGAGGACAGATACGCAGTATTTT. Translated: CASSVGRAGGPRTDTQYF.